Listed here are 29 T cell receptor beta chains from one sample, sequenced in a study of identical twins. TCRdb itself ran the 5' RACE reads through MiXCR, one entry per CDR3 protein. The sample includes 200,000 to 250,000 distinct CDR3 sequences, 6.5% to 8% of them seen just once. These data are also associated with another study on T cells expressing NK-cell markers.

Specimen: CD8+ T cells sorted from blood. These TCRs come from a woman aged 18-35 years in good health.

There are a few counts of this clonotype. The chain combines TRBV7-9 with TRBJ2-7; 10 bases are a match to TRBD1. This CDR3 is 15 amino acids long. The V gene's germline CDR1 is SEHNR and CDR2 FQNEAQ (reference sequence). The J segment lost 7 bases and the V segment lost 5 bases, leaving 11 bases of the junction unmatched. The CDR3 sequence is CASSISRTGGYEQYF. In DNA form, the CDR3 reads TGTGCCAGCAGCATATCCCGGACAGGGGGTTATGAGCAGTACTTC.

This clonotype was recorded at least ten times. The chain combines TRBV5-6 with TRBJ2-7; possibly TRBD2 for D (6 bases). The CDR3 is 13 residues long. Trimming shortened V by 4 bases and J by 0 bases, and 8 bases separated the two germline ends. The germline V gene has CDR1 SGHDT and CDR2 YYEEEE. The CDR3: CASSGGSSYEQYF. The CDR3 DNA reads TGTGCCAGCAGCGGGGGGAGCTCCTACGAGCAGTACTTC.

This clonotype was observed many times. The CDR3 DNA reads as TGTGCCATCAGTGAGTTGACTAGCTCCGCGGAGACCCAGTACTTC. Translating it yields CAISELTSSAETQYF. This chain connects TRBV10-3 to TRBJ2-5; 7 bases match TRBD2. The CDR3 runs 15 residues. Trimming took 1 base from V and 5 from J; bases not matched to a gene: 7. Germline CDR1 is ENHRY and CDR2 is SYGVKD.

This clonotype was observed a handful of times. The V call is TRBV14, the J call TRBJ2-1; D gene ambiguous. The V gene's germline CDR1 is SGHDN and CDR2 FVKESK. The V and J ends lost 0 bases and 0 bases respectively, with 21 bases between them. This CDR3 spans 20 amino acids. Here the CDR3 DNA reads TGTGCCAGCAGCCAAGATGAGGTTTTAGACGCAGGAAGCTCCTACAATGAGCAGTTCTTC. Translating gives CASSQDEVLDAGSSYNEQFF.

The table lists this clonotype with a few counts. This chain links TRBV9 with TRBJ1-1, with 7 bases matching TRBD1. This CDR3 is 13 amino acids long. The trim removed 3 bases at V and 10 bases at J, leaving 9 bases unmatched. CDR1 and CDR2 from the germline V gene are SGDLS and YYNGEE. The CDR3 DNA follows: TGTGCCAGCAGCGAACAGGGGAGTGGTCGAGCTTTCTTT. Translating gives CASSEQGSGRAFF.

This clonotype was counted a few times. J is TRBJ2-1 and V is TRBV4-1, with 8 bases lining up with TRBD2. This CDR3 has 15 residues. In germline, CDR1 is MGHRA, CDR2 YSYEKL. Germline trimming cut 1 base from V and 1 base from J; bases unmatched to any gene: 0. The CDR3 coding sequence is TGCGCCAGCAGCCAAGCGGGGGGGTCCTACAATGAGCAGTTCTTC. It codes for CASSQAGGSYNEQFF.

The chain couples TRBV11-2 to TRBJ2-1; the D gene could be TRBD1 or TRBD2 (6 bases each). V gave up 3 bases and J gave up 8 bases, with 14 bases separating them. The CDR3 is 14 amino acids. In germline, CDR1 is SGHAT, CDR2 FQNNGV. CDR3 sequence reads: CASSLEGGRDEQFF. CDR3 nucleotide sequence: TGTGCCAGCAGCTTGGAGGGGGGCCGGGATGAGCAGTTCTTC.

This clonotype has a handful of counts. The V call is TRBV4-3, the J call TRBJ1-4; D perhaps matches TRBD1 (5 bases). From germline, CDR1 is LGHNA and CDR2 YSLEER. V lost 4 bases and J 3 bases, leaving 18 bases between the germline ends. CDR3 size: 17 residues. The CDR3: CASSLAPGSGPNEKLFF. CDR3 bases: TGCGCCAGCAGCCTAGCCCCCGGTTCGGGGCCTAATGAAAAACTGTTTTTT.

This clonotype was picked up a small number of times. The V call is TRBV5-4, the J call TRBJ2-7, with D hard to call. Germline V gene data show CDR1 as SGHNT and CDR2 as YYREEE (reference sequence). Between the trimmed V and J ends, which lost 3 bases and 5 bases, there was a span of 12 bases. CDR3 size: 13 residues. CDR3 nucleotide sequence: TGTGCCAGCAGCTACGAGCGATTAGACGAGCAGTACTTC. Translation gives CASSYERLDEQYF. The whole variable domain, filled in from reference TRBV5-4 and TRBJ2-7, reads ETGVTQSPTHLIKTRGQQVTLRCSSQSGHNTVSWYQQALGQGPQFIFQYYREEENGRGNFPPRFSGLQFPNYSSELNVNALELDDSALYLCASSYERLDEQYFGPGTRLTVT.

This clonotype was observed a handful of times. This chain's CDR3 is CASTPTGGDEAFF. The CDR3 coding sequence is TGTGCCAGCACTCCCACAGGGGGCGATGAAGCTTTCTTT. The chain recombines TRBV3-1 with TRBJ1-1; 9 bases align to TRBD1. CDR1 and CDR2 from the germline V gene are LGHDT and YNNKEL (reference sequence). V was clipped by 7 bases and J by 7 bases; unmatched bases: 7. The CDR3 has 13 amino acids.

This clonotype occurred many times. The chain is built from TRBV4-2 and TRBJ2-5; 9 positions agree with TRBD2. The CDR3 is 18 residues long. The ends lost 0 bases at V and 4 bases at J; junction bases unmatched: 12. Per germline, CDR1 LGHNA and CDR2 YNFKEQ. Written as DNA, the CDR3 is TGTGCCAGCAGCCAAGAGGGACACACCAGCGGGGGGCCAGAGACCCAGTACTTC. As protein: CASSQEGHTSGGPETQYF.

This clonotype has a handful of counts. This rearrangement joins TRBV11-2 to TRBJ2-7; tentatively, D is TRBD2 (6 bases). The CDR3 contains 14 residues. CDR1 and CDR2 (germline): SGHAT, FQNNGV. Trimming took off 3 bases at V and 3 bases at J, with 12 bases between the two ends. CDR3 DNA: TGTGCCAGCAGCTTTATTATAGCGGTCTACGAGCAGTACTTC. It codes for CASSFIIAVYEQYF.

The V gene is TRBV19, the J gene TRBJ2-7, with no clear D. CDR3 length: 13 residues. The germline V gene encodes CDR1 LNHDA and CDR2 SQIVND (reference sequence). Trimming shortened V by 5 bases and J by 1 base, and 9 bases separated the two germline ends. CDR3 sequence (DNA): TGTGCCAGTAGTTTAATCCCTTCCTACGAGCAGTACTTC. This gives the protein CASSLIPSYEQYF.

This clonotype was found a few times. The V and J genes are TRBV11-3 and TRBJ2-7; 7 bases align to TRBD1. The CDR3 runs to 14 residues. CDR1 is SGHNT, CDR2 YENEEA, per germline. The ends lost 5 bases at V and 3 bases at J; junction bases unmatched: 7. CDR3 sequence (DNA): TGTGCCAGCAGCCCCCGGGACAGTTACTACGAGCAGTACTTC. Its translation is CASSPRDSYYEQYF.

The table lists this clonotype with many counts. The rearrangement uses TRBV4-1 and TRBJ1-2, with D perhaps matching TRBD1 (5 bases). The CDR3 has 14 amino acids. The V and J ends lost 3 bases and 3 bases respectively, with 11 bases between them. Germline-derived CDR1 and CDR2 are MGHRA and YSYEKL. This CDR3 reads CASSHERQHYGYTF. CDR3 bases: TGCGCCAGCAGCCATGAAAGACAGCACTATGGCTACACCTTC.

This chain uses TRBV9 with TRBJ1-6; 7 bases fit TRBD1. Germline CDR1 and CDR2: SGDLS and YYNGEE. Trimming at V came to 3 bases and at J to 10 bases, leaving 10 bases not matched to a gene. This CDR3 has 15 amino acids. The CDR3 loop reads CASSAQQGRGSPLHF. For the CDR3, the DNA is TGTGCCAGCAGCGCGCAACAGGGGAGGGGGTCACCCCTCCACTTT.

This clonotype was detected ten times or more. The chain has TRBV27 and TRBJ1-1, with D possibly matching TRBD1 (6 bases). Germline values: CDR1 MNHEY, CDR2 SMNVEV (reference sequence). Trimming pared 6 bases from V and 2 bases from J, leaving 16 bases between. This CDR3 is 15 amino acids long. The CDR3: CASRQRGAGNTEAFF. The CDR3 bases are TGTGCCAGCAGGCAGAGGGGGGCAGGAAACACTGAAGCTTTCTTT.

The chain joins TRBV12-3 or TRBV12-4 to TRBJ1-2, with TRBD1 matching over 10 bases. The junction had 4 bases not matched to a gene; V was cut back by 4 bases and J by 2 bases. The CDR3 has 15 amino acids. The CDR3 DNA follows: TGTGCCAGCAGTTGGGGGACAGGGGCCAACTATGGCTACACCTTC. It is translated as CASSWGTGANYGYTF.

To note about this clonotype: Germline is not matched at one junction end, which may reflect a read error. V and J are TRBV5-1 and TRBJ2-7; D is unclear. The length of the CDR3 is 13 residues. CDR1 and CDR2 (germline): SGHRS, YFSETQ. This CDR3 is CASSFNAAYVQYF. CDR3 sequence (DNA): TGCGCCAGCAGCTTCAACGCGGCCTACGTGCAGTACTTC.

This clonotype has at least ten counts. The chain employs TRBV13 and TRBJ2-3; weak D call: TRBD1 (6 bases). This CDR3 has 14 amino acids. The germline gives CDR1 PRHDT, CDR2 FYEKMQ (reference sequence). The V and J ends lost 5 bases and 6 bases respectively, with 15 bases between them. The CDR3, as DNA: TGTGCCAGCAGCACTGGACAGCTTCGGGATACGCAGTATTTT. It codes for CASSTGQLRDTQYF.

This clonotype has ten or more counts. The chain joins TRBV5-1 to TRBJ2-1; 7 bases are shared with TRBD2. Trimming took 0 bases from V and 3 from J; bases not matched to a gene: 3. Germline loops: CDR1 SGHRS, CDR2 YFSETQ. CDR3 size: 15 residues. DNA of the CDR3: TGCGCCAGCAGCTTGGTGGCGGGAGTCTACAATGAGCAGTTCTTC. Amino acid sequence: CASSLVAGVYNEQFF.

A few counts support this clonotype. This chain connects TRBV27 to TRBJ1-1; D is possibly TRBD1 (5 bases). V was clipped by 0 bases and J by 8 bases, with 13 bases between them. Per the germline V gene, CDR1 is MNHEY and CDR2 is SMNVEV (reference sequence). CDR3 length: 14 residues. CDR3 residues: CASSLSPGPSEAFF. CDR3 coding DNA: TGTGCCAGCAGTTTATCCCCAGGGCCATCCGAAGCTTTCTTT.

Note on this clonotype: A junction end diverges from the germline sequence, so it may reflect a read error. The chain combines TRBV6-5 with TRBJ2-1; 8 bases align to TRBD2. Germline values: CDR1 MNHEY, CDR2 SVGAGI. There are 15 residues in the CDR3. CDR3: CASSYAGGVLNDQFF. The CDR3 DNA reads TGTGCCAGCAGTTACGCCGGGGGGGTATTGAATGATCAGTTCTTC.

This clonotype came up a few times. This chain joins TRBV7-9 and TRBJ2-3, with a possible D match to TRBD2 (6 bases). The CDR3 runs to 13 residues. Deletions cut 5 bases from V and 7 bases from J, with 13 bases between. CDR1 is SEHNR, CDR2 FQNEAQ, per germline (reference sequence). CDR3 amino acids: CASSPPGGNTQYF. CDR3 nucleotides: TGTGCCAGCAGCCCCCCTGGCGGGAATACGCAGTATTTT.

The rearrangement joins TRBV10-3 to TRBJ2-7; the D gene is possibly TRBD1 (5 bases). Trimming left V 2 bases short and J 8 bases short, with 25 bases between. This CDR3 has 17 amino acids. In germline, CDR1 is ENHRY, CDR2 SYGVKD. The CDR3 coding sequence is TGTGCCATCAGTGAGCCACAGAAGCGACAGAAGTCTGGCAAGCAGTACTTC. Residues: CAISEPQKRQKSGKQYF.

The V call is TRBV5-1, the J call TRBJ2-7, with a weak D call TRBD1 (5 bases). The germline CDR1 and CDR2 sequences are SGHRS and YFSETQ. The CDR3 spans 13 residues. V lost 5 bases and J lost 3, with 12 bases in between. CDR3 sequence reads: CASRWGRDYEQYF. CDR3 nucleotide sequence: TGCGCCAGCAGGTGGGGCAGGGACTACGAGCAGTACTTC.

V gene TRBV12-3 or TRBV12-4 combines with J gene TRBJ1-2; TRBD1 agrees at 7 bases. J gave up 4 bases and V 1 base, and 6 bases lay outside the gene matches. The CDR3 is 15 amino acids. The CDR3 reads CASSLGSGTAYGYTF. In nucleotides, the CDR3 is TGTGCCAGCAGTTTAGGCAGCGGGACAGCCTATGGCTACACCTTC.

V is TRBV7-9 and J is TRBJ2-1; TRBD1 might be the D (6 bases). CDR1 and CDR2 (germline): SEHNR, FQNEAQ (reference sequence). Trimming took 5 bases from V and 3 from J, leaving 11 bases between them. This CDR3 spans 14 amino acids. In DNA form, the CDR3 reads TGTGCCAGCAGCCCCGACAGGCTCTACAATGAGCAGTTCTTC. Its protein is CASSPDRLYNEQFF.

Only a few counts were recorded for this clonotype. The rearrangement links TRBV9 to TRBJ2-6; 9 bases are a match to TRBD1. Trimming cost V 5 bases and J 2 bases; bases outside gene matches: 2. The CDR3 runs to 15 residues. Germline CDR1 is SGDLS and CDR2 is YYNGEE. The CDR3 here is CASRDRGAGANVLTF. The CDR3 DNA reads as TGTGCCAGCAGGGACAGGGGAGCTGGGGCCAACGTCCTGACTTTC.